This TCR beta chain was sequenced during a study of blood T cell repertoires in COVID-19. V shed 0 bases and J shed 0 bases, with 8 bases lying between them. Per germline, CDR1 SGHNT and CDR2 YYREEE (reference sequence). CDR3 length: 15 amino acids. As processed by the authors: Nucleated cell counts were estimated from reference gene primer amplification. This table comes from immunoSEQ multiplex PCR, and its TCRdb copy is limited to in-frame clones, with some not included. The DNA gave D and trimming, while V, J and clone size come from that table. This table has 300,000 to 350,000 clones, 75% to 90% appearing once.

This chain joins TRBV5-4 and TRBJ2-3, with D unresolved. The sequenced sample was peripheral blood. The source is a woman aged 45-65 years with COVID-19, enrolled during active disease. The CDR3 spells CASSLERTSTDTQYF. CDR3 nucleotides: TGTGCCAGCAGCTTGGAACGAACTAGCACAGATACGCAGTATTTT.